This TCR beta chain came from a study of human T cells and chemical hapten exposure. Study details: Researchers reported sensitizing an approximately 2 cm by approximately 2 cm upper inner arm skin site with 2% DPC.

The time point is: pre-sensitization, week 0. Treatment indicated: therapeutic diphenylcyclopropenone sensitization with weekly scalp DPC. Germline loops: CDR1 SGDLS, CDR2 YYNGEE. The CDR3 consists of 15 residues. V lost 3 bases and J 3 bases, leaving 16 bases between the germline ends. TCRdb re-called the RACE reads through MiXCR, storing one row per CDR3 protein. The sample has more than 300,000 distinct CDR3 sequences, roughly 4.6% seen once. This material consisted of whole blood, taken in connection with sensitization to the hapten diphenylcyclopropenone (DPC). The clonotype was recovered from a woman between 50 and 59 years old with alopecia areata. Some clones in this sample may be carry-over from other donors' samples. V is TRBV9 and J is TRBJ2-7; D tentatively fits TRBD1 or TRBD2 (5 bases each). The CDR3 loop is CASSASIGTDYEQYF. In nucleotides, the CDR3 is TGTGCCAGCAGCGCCAGCATCGGGACGGACTACGAGCAGTACTTC. Filled out from reference TRBV9 and TRBJ2-7, the complete variable domain reads DSGVTQTPKHLITATGQRVTLRCSPRSGDLSVYWYQQSLDQGLQFLIQYYNGEERAKGNILERFSAQQFPDLHSELNLSSLELGDSALYFCASSASIGTDYEQYFGPGTRLTVT.